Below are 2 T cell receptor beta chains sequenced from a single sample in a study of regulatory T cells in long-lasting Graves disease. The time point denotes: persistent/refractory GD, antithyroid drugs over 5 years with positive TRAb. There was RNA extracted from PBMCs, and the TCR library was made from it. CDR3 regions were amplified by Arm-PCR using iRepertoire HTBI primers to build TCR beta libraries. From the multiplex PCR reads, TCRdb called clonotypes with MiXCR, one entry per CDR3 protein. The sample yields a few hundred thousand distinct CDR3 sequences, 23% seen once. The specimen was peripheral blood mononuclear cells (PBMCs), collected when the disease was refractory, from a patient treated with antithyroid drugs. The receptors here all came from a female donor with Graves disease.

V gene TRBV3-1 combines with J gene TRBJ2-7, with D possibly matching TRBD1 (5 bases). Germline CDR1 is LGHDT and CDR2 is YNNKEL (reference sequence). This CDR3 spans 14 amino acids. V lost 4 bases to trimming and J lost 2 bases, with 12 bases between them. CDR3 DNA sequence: TGTGCCAGCAGCCGGGTAGACAGTACCTACGAGCAGTACTTC. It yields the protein CASSRVDSTYEQYF.

Here the CDR3 reads CASKELYRGGGYTF. The CDR3 DNA is TGTGCCAGCAAGGAACTCTACAGGGGAGGTGGCTACACCTTC. The J gene is TRBJ1-2, the V gene TRBV6-1; 7 bases agree with TRBD1. The CDR3 runs 14 residues. CDR1 and CDR2 from the germline V gene are MNHNS and SASEGT. Unmatched junction bases numbered 12, after V lost 7 bases and J lost 7 bases.